The 27 T cell receptor beta chains reported below all come from one sample, sequenced in a study of blood T cell repertoires in COVID-19. The data were produced by immunoSEQ multiplex PCR, yet TCRdb's version contains in-frame clones alone and is incomplete. This repertoire shows around 450,000 clones, 75% to 90% found once; its top ten account for about 0.75%. Sequencing was carried out using PBMCs or T cells enriched from blood (not recorded which). All receptors come from a woman aged 18-35 years who had recovered from COVID-19.

The chain is built from TRBV19 and TRBJ2-4; 7 bases map to TRBD1. V shed 3 bases and J 0 bases; nucleotides not matched to a gene: 8. This CDR3 spans 17 amino acids. Germline assignment: CDR1 LNHDA and CDR2 SQIVND (reference sequence). The CDR3, as DNA: TGTGCCAGTAGTATGAATCCAGGGGGAGTAGCCAAAAACATTCAGTACTTC. Translation gives CASSMNPGGVAKNIQYF.

The chain has TRBV28 and TRBJ2-7; perhaps TRBD1 as D (5 bases). This CDR3 is 16 amino acids long. Trimming took off 5 bases at V and 4 bases at J, with 21 bases between the two ends. Germline V lookup: CDR1 MDHEN, CDR2 SYDVKM. This CDR3 reads CASSLGQAGPAYEQYF. The CDR3 bases are TGTGCCAGCAGTCTGGGGCAAGCAGGGCCGGCGTACGAGCAGTACTTC.

This chain joins TRBV23-1 and TRBJ1-2, with 7 bases aligning to TRBD1. TRBV23-1 is labeled an ORF, and its function is uncertain. The CDR3 sequence is 16 residues long. V gave up 2 bases and J gave up 2 bases; unmatched junction bases: 8. The CDR3 spells CASSQKRQGPNYGYTF. DNA for the CDR3: TGCGCCAGCAGTCAAAAGAGACAGGGCCCCAACTATGGCTACACCTTC.

This rearrangement joins TRBV12-3 or TRBV12-4 to TRBJ2-5; D gene unclear. V dropped 1 base and J dropped 5 bases, with 5 bases sitting between them. The CDR3 runs to 12 residues. CDR3 in DNA: TGTGCCAGCAGTTTAGGTCAGGAGACCCAGTACTTC. Translation: CASSLGQETQYF.

The rearrangement joins TRBV11-2 to TRBJ2-1; tentatively, D is TRBD2 (6 bases). V was trimmed by 6 bases and J by 9 bases, leaving 12 bases between them. Per germline, CDR1 SGHAT and CDR2 FQNNGV. This CDR3 region has 12 residues. The CDR3 coding sequence is TGTGCCAGCAGTAAAAGGGGAGGTGAGCAGTTCTTC. Protein: CASSKRGGEQFF.

V gene TRBV5-1 combines with J gene TRBJ1-1; maybe TRBD1 (6 bases). In germline, CDR1 is SGHRS, CDR2 YFSETQ. V was trimmed by 7 bases and J by 1 base, leaving 14 bases between them. The CDR3 runs to 14 residues. In DNA, the CDR3 is TGCGCCAGCTTCGAGGGGGGGACGAACACTGAAGCTTTCTTT. This translates into CASFEGGTNTEAFF. Using reference TRBV5-1 and TRBJ1-1 for the parts outside the CDR3, the full variable domain is KAGVTQTPRYLIKTRGQQVTLSCSPISGHRSVSWYQQTPGQGLQFLFEYFSETQRNKGNFPGRFSGRQFSNSRSEMNVSTLELGDSALYLCASFEGGTNTEAFFGQGTRLTVV.

This chain uses TRBV24-1 with TRBJ1-1; a weak D match, TRBD1 (5 bases). CDR1 and CDR2 (germline): KGHDR, SFDVKD. V was clipped by 7 bases and J by 4 bases, with 27 bases between them. CDR3 size: 18 residues. CDR3 sequence reads: CATRTTNRGVKGGTEAFF. Written as DNA, the CDR3 is TGTGCCACCAGAACCACAAACCGAGGGGTTAAGGGAGGCACTGAAGCTTTCTTT.

CDR3 loop: CASSLTSGGYEQYF. The CDR3 DNA sequence: TGTGCCAGCAGTTTGACTAGCGGGGGTTACGAGCAGTACTTC. V gene TRBV25-1 combines with J gene TRBJ2-7, with 12 bases aligning to TRBD2. After removal of 5 bases from V and 4 bases from J, the junction contained 3 bases not matched to a gene. The CDR3 is 14 residues long. Germline CDR1 is MGHDK and CDR2 is SYGVNS.

The chain joins TRBV15 to TRBJ1-4; 12 bases agree with TRBD1. CDR1 LNHNV and CDR2 YYDKDF come from the germline V gene (reference sequence). The CDR3 is made up of 20 amino acids. With V trimmed by 1 base and J by 5 bases, 14 bases remained unmatched. This CDR3 reads CATSRVKTGTGGLSNEKLFF. The CDR3 DNA is TGTGCCACCAGCAGAGTTAAGACCGGGACAGGGGGCCTTTCGAATGAAAAACTGTTTTTT.

V and J are TRBV2 and TRBJ2-7, with D possibly TRBD1 on 6 matching bases. Germline-derived CDR1 and CDR2 are SNHLY and FYNNEI. The V end was cut by 2 bases, the J end by 3 bases, with 11 bases between. This CDR3 has 14 amino acids. This CDR3 reads CASSELVRGYEQYF. CDR3 DNA sequence: TGTGCCAGCAGTGAATTGGTCAGGGGCTACGAGCAGTACTTC.

V and J are TRBV5-6 and TRBJ2-7, with 8 bases lining up with TRBD2. V dropped 6 bases and J dropped 0; count of bases not matched to a gene: 14. Per germline, CDR1 SGHDT and CDR2 YYEEEE. The CDR3 runs to 17 residues. CDR3 in amino acids: CASNKRGIGLSSYEQYF. CDR3 bases: TGTGCCAGCAACAAGCGGGGGATTGGGCTTAGCTCCTACGAGCAGTACTTC. Supplemented by reference TRBV5-6 and TRBJ2-7, the full variable domain reads DAGVTQSPTHLIKTRGQQVTLRCSPKSGHDTVSWYQQALGQGPQFIFQYYEEEERQRGNFPDRFSGHQFPNYSSELNVNALLLGDSALYLCASNKRGIGLSSYEQYFGPGTRLTVT.

The sample holds one count of this clone. The chain recombines TRBV19 with TRBJ1-2, with D tentatively TRBD1 (5 bases). The CDR3 totals 13 residues. Trimming stripped 5 bases from V and 8 bases from J, with 15 bases between. Germline assignment: CDR1 LNHDA and CDR2 SQIVND (reference sequence). The CDR3: CASSSQGLGGYTF. The CDR3 DNA follows: TGTGCCAGTAGTTCCCAGGGCTTGGGAGGCTACACCTTC.

This clone was recorded only once. The chain uses TRBV7-2 and TRBJ2-3; 8 nucleotides align to TRBD2. Germline V gives CDR1 SGHTA, CDR2 FQGNSA. The trim removed 7 bases at V and 6 bases at J, leaving 12 bases unmatched. The CDR3 runs to 15 residues. The CDR3 coding sequence is TGTGCCAGCATATACTACGGGGGGGCCGGGGATACGCAGTATTTT. This translates into CASIYYGGAGDTQYF.

CDR3 sequence: CASSSIGDRGSAKNIQYF. The DNA for the CDR3 is TGCGCCAGCAGTTCGATCGGGGATCGGGGTTCGGCCAAAAACATTCAGTACTTC. This rearrangement joins TRBV5-1 to TRBJ2-4, with D perhaps matching TRBD2 (5 bases). V lost 5 bases, J lost 1 base, and 22 bases lay in between. CDR3 length equals 18 residues. The germline CDR1 and CDR2 sequences are SGHRS and YFSETQ. Filled out from reference TRBV5-1 and TRBJ2-4, the complete variable domain reads KAGVTQTPRYLIKTRGQQVTLSCSPISGHRSVSWYQQTPGQGLQFLFEYFSETQRNKGNFPGRFSGRQFSNSRSEMNVSTLELGDSALYLCASSSIGDRGSAKNIQYFGAGTRLSVL.

CDR3 in amino acids: CASSFSGANQPQHF. The CDR3 bases are TGTGCCAGCAGCTTCTCAGGGGCCAATCAGCCCCAGCATTTT. V and J are TRBV11-2 and TRBJ1-5, with D tentatively TRBD1 (6 bases). Germline CDR1 and CDR2: SGHAT and FQNNGV. CDR3 length equals 14 residues. The germline V and J ends were trimmed by 3 bases and 3 bases, with 9 bases remaining between them.

The chain links TRBV6-5 to TRBJ1-6; weak D call: TRBD1 (6 bases). V was pared by 8 bases and J by 10 bases, with 18 bases between. In germline, CDR1 is MNHEY, CDR2 SVGAGI. This CDR3 spans 14 amino acids. CDR3 in DNA: TGTGCCAGCTTACAGGGAGCTGAGGGGTCACCCCTCCACTTT. Translation: CASLQGAEGSPLHF.

This clone has more than one count but fewer than ten. The genes are TRBV9 and TRBJ1-6, with 9 bases fitting TRBD1. CDR1 SGDLS and CDR2 YYNGEE come from the germline V gene. The CDR3 runs 14 residues. The J segment lost 9 bases and the V segment lost 3 bases, leaving 4 bases of the junction unmatched. The CDR3 spells CASSAPGQGSPLHF. Here the CDR3 DNA reads TGTGCCAGCAGCGCGCCGGGACAGGGTTCACCCCTCCACTTT.

The chain employs TRBV25-1 and TRBJ1-6; possible D gene TRBD1, 5 bases. Germline CDR1 MGHDK, CDR2 SYGVNS. V lost 8 bases to trimming and J lost 4 bases, with 9 bases between them. CDR3 length: 13 amino acids. This chain's CDR3 is CASADSYNSPLHF. CDR3 nucleotide sequence: TGTGCCAGCGCAGACAGTTATAATTCACCCCTCCACTTT.

This clone was recorded only once. The V and J genes are TRBV2 and TRBJ2-6; D is perhaps TRBD1 (6 bases). Trimming stripped 6 bases from V and 1 base from J, with 10 bases between. Per the germline V gene, CDR1 is SNHLY and CDR2 is FYNNEI. The CDR3 has 15 amino acids. The CDR3 sequence is CASSPRGSGANVLTF. Written as DNA, the CDR3 is TGTGCCAGCAGCCCAAGGGGGTCTGGGGCCAACGTCCTGACTTTC. Drawing the rest from reference TRBV2 and TRBJ2-6, the complete variable domain is EPEVTQTPSHQVTQMGQEVILRCVPISNHLYFYWYRQILGQKVEFLVSFYNNEISEKSEIFDDQFSVERPDGSNFTLKIRSTKLEDSAMYFCASSPRGSGANVLTFGAGSRLTVL.

This clone showed up just a few times. This rearrangement joins TRBV7-9 to TRBJ2-7; 7 nucleotides align to TRBD1. There are 16 residues in the CDR3. In germline, CDR1 is SEHNR, CDR2 FQNEAQ (reference sequence). With V trimmed by 4 bases and J by 0 bases, 9 bases remained unmatched. The CDR3 reads CASSSYRGRSSYEQYF. The CDR3 DNA follows: TGTGCCAGCAGCTCCTACAGGGGAAGAAGCTCCTACGAGCAGTACTTC.

The V and J genes are TRBV28 and TRBJ1-5; D ambiguous. The CDR3 runs 15 residues. The germline V gene has CDR1 MDHEN and CDR2 SYDVKM. V was shortened by 3 bases and J by 5 bases, with 14 bases between the two germline ends. CDR3 nucleotide sequence: TGTGCCAGCAGTTTTAGCGGGGTATCGGATCAGCCCCAGCATTTT. Its translation is CASSFSGVSDQPQHF.

The rearrangement links TRBV30 to TRBJ2-3; D is perhaps TRBD1 (6 bases). The CDR3 sequence is 14 residues long. V was pared by 4 bases and J by 2 bases, with 13 bases between. Germline CDR1 and CDR2: GTSNPN and SVGIG (reference sequence). The CDR3 loop reads CAWNRAGVTDTQYF. CDR3 DNA sequence: TGTGCCTGGAACAGGGCCGGCGTCACAGATACGCAGTATTTT. Filled out from reference TRBV30 and TRBJ2-3, the complete variable domain reads SQTIHQWPATLVQPVGSPLSLECTVEGTSNPNLYWYRQAAGRGLQLLFYSVGIGQISSEVPQNLSASRPQDRQFILSSKKLLLSDSGFYLCAWNRAGVTDTQYFGPGTRLTVL.

This chain links TRBV18 with TRBJ1-2, with 7 bases that match TRBD1. Germline CDR1 is KGHSH and CDR2 is LQKENI. Trimming took 3 bases from V and 0 from J; bases not matched to a gene: 7. CDR3 size: 16 residues. The CDR3 region is CASSPPTGTANYGYTF. The CDR3 DNA reads as TGTGCCAGCTCACCGCCGACCGGGACAGCTAACTATGGCTACACCTTC.

This clone was counted only a few times. This CDR3 is CASSLTRGNEKLFF. Here the CDR3 DNA reads TGTGCCAGCAGCCTTACACGGGGTAATGAAAAACTGTTTTTT. This rearrangement joins TRBV7-9 to TRBJ1-4; D unresolved. The CDR3 is made up of 14 amino acids. Germline lookup yields CDR1 SEHNR and CDR2 FQNEAQ (reference sequence). Trimming stripped 5 bases from V and 4 bases from J, with 11 bases between.

The chain links TRBV7-2 to TRBJ2-2; the match to TRBD1 covers 8 bases. V dropped 5 bases and J dropped 7; count of bases not matched to a gene: 18. Germline-derived CDR1 and CDR2 are SGHTA and FQGNSA. This CDR3 spans 18 amino acids. CDR3 nucleotides: TGTGCCAGCAGCGCTAGGCTTCCGGACAGGGTGGGCGGCGGGGAGCTGTTTTTT. Translated, it gives CASSARLPDRVGGGELFF.

This clone was seen only a few times. The V call is TRBV10-3, the J call TRBJ1-1, with 8 nucleotides matching TRBD1. The CDR3 is 18 residues long. Germline V gene sequence: CDR1 ENHRY, CDR2 SYGVKD. V shed 0 bases and J 5 bases; nucleotides not matched to a gene: 14. The CDR3 loop reads CAISESDRTGKGGTEAFF. As DNA, the CDR3 is TGTGCCATCAGTGAGTCAGATAGGACAGGGAAAGGGGGAACTGAAGCTTTCTTT.

The V and J genes are TRBV2 and TRBJ1-2; a weak D match, TRBD1 (5 bases). The germline gives CDR1 SNHLY, CDR2 FYNNEI. CDR3 length: 13 residues. V was trimmed by 4 bases and J by 6 bases, leaving 12 bases between them. This CDR3 reads CASSVGAVDGYTF. CDR3 sequence (DNA): TGTGCCAGCAGTGTTGGGGCAGTGGATGGCTACACCTTC.